The 2 T cell receptor beta chains below all came from one sample that was sequenced in a study of blood T cell repertoires in COVID-19 (TCRdb year 2020). To prepare the library, the immunoSEQ multiplex PCR assay was applied. TCRdb took this table from immuneACCESS and kept in-frame rearrangements with V and J called. Such tables lack part of the clones; where checked against another copy, unresolved V genes explain under half of the gap, and the rest is unexplained. The sample table lists some 170,000 clones, around 80% of them with a count of one. The top ten constitute roughly 18% of the sample. Sequencing was carried out using peripheral blood. The receptor source for this set is a woman older than 75 with acute or convalescent COVID-19.

V and J are TRBV6-5 and TRBJ2-3, with 7 bases lining up with TRBD2. The ends lost 7 bases at V and 0 bases at J; junction bases unmatched: 4. This CDR3 has 14 residues. From germline, CDR1 is MNHEY and CDR2 SVGAGI. The DNA of the CDR3 is TGTGCCAGCATGGATAGCGGGAGCACAGATACGCAGTATTTT. It encodes CASMDSGSTDTQYF.

The chain recombines TRBV6-5 with TRBJ1-2; a weak D match, TRBD1 (6 bases). The V gene's germline CDR1 is MNHEY and CDR2 SVGAGI. This CDR3 region has 15 residues. The germline V and J ends were trimmed by 2 bases and 2 bases, with 12 bases remaining between them. The CDR3 is CASSYLRQENYGYTF. The CDR3 region has the DNA TGTGCCAGCAGTTACCTCCGACAGGAGAACTATGGCTACACCTTC.